This TCR beta chain was found in a study of shared clonotypes between healthy human individuals. Study as a whole: Each donor's CD4 naive and CD4 memory cells filled three plates apiece, CD8 naive two, and CD8 memory one.

The study drew all its donors from Caucasian adults living in Nashville, Tennessee. Only in-frame clones appear in the TCRdb table, and some are missing; sequencing was by immunoSEQ multiplex PCR. The sample contains roughly 2.5 million clones, just over 90% of which appear only once. Findings and limits, study-wide: About 5% of naive CD4 clonotypes were shared across several donors.

Concerning this clone itself: Its cognate antigen is unknown.

The sample comprised naive CD4+ T cells sorted from blood. Stated subset: CD45RA+ positively selected. This TCR came from a man aged 18 to 29 in good health.

The CDR3, as DNA: TGTGCCACCAGCAGAGTAGGCGGGGGGGCTGAGACCCAGTACTTC. Translating gives CATSRVGGGAETQYF. The gene calls are TRBV15 and TRBJ2-5; TRBD2 agrees at 9 bases. The V segment lost 1 base and the J segment 5 bases; nucleotides outside the gene matches: 5. The germline V gene has CDR1 LNHNV and CDR2 YYDKDF (reference sequence). This CDR3 is built from 15 residues. Filled out from reference TRBV15 and TRBJ2-5, the complete variable domain reads DAMVIQNPRYQVTQFGKPVTLSCSQTLNHNVMYWYQQKSSQAPKLLFHYYDKDFNNEADTPDNFQSRRPNTSFCFLDIRSPGLGDTAMYLCATSRVGGGAETQYFGPGTRLLVL.